This T cell receptor beta chain stems from a study of T cell responses to AZD1222 COVID-19 vaccine. Only in-frame clones appear in the TCRdb table, and some are missing; sequencing was by immunoSEQ multiplex PCR. The sample lists approximately 260,000 clones, approximately 95% occurring once. Trimming cost V 4 bases and J 0 bases, with 9 bases left between them. The CDR3 length is 14 residues. The germline CDR1 and CDR2 sequences are MDHEN and SYDVKM. The specimen comprised peripheral blood, sampled on day 0 of AZD1222 vaccination. The receptor comes from an adult in good health. The chain is built from TRBV28 and TRBJ1-2; no reliable D call. The chain's CDR3 is CASSSAVSNYGYTF. CDR3 DNA sequence: TGTGCCAGCAGTTCTGCTGTATCTAACTATGGCTACACCTTC.